This T cell receptor (beta chain) was sequenced during a study of cytomegalovirus exposure and HLA in healthy donors. J lost 3 bases, V lost 7 bases, and 12 bases had no gene match. The CDR3 spans 15 residues. Germline V gene sequence: CDR1 MNHEY, CDR2 SVGAGI. In the PCR, 60 Vbeta and 13 Jbeta primers were used. Using immunoSEQ multiplex PCR, the repertoire was profiled, and TCRdb retains in-frame clones only, with some absent. The table includes some 150,000 clones, around three quarters detected once. Comments on this clone: Antigen specificity is unknown.

General study points: Most TCR sequences were seen very rarely across donors, but some public TCRs occurred in many.

The source is a woman aged 25 to 39 in good health and CMV-seropositive. What was sequenced was PBMCs. The rearrangement joins TRBV6-5 to TRBJ2-7; 7 bases align to TRBD2. This CDR3 reads CASTQWASGNYEQYF. The CDR3 coding sequence is TGTGCCAGCACCCAATGGGCTAGCGGAAACTACGAGCAGTACTTC.